Below are 6 T cell receptor beta chains sequenced from a single sample in a study of response to subunit inactivated influenza vaccine. TCRdb re-called the RT-PCR reads through MiXCR, storing one row per CDR3 protein. This sample has 160,000 or so distinct CDR3 sequences, with roughly 11% found just once. The specimen comprised non-naive T cells sorted from PBMCs, sampled roughly 45 days after vaccination. The receptors shown here come from a man over 45 who received an inactivated influenza vaccine.

The rearrangement uses TRBV6-5 and TRBJ1-4; unclear D gene. Per germline, CDR1 MNHEY and CDR2 SVGAGI. V gave up 4 bases and J gave up 5 bases, with 14 bases separating them. The CDR3 is 15 amino acids. The CDR3 sequence: CASSSIGLSNEKLFF. The CDR3 DNA reads as TGTGCCAGCAGTTCCATCGGACTATCGAATGAAAAACTGTTTTTT.

This clonotype was picked up many times. The chain combines TRBV2 with TRBJ2-2, with unresolved D. CDR3 length: 15 amino acids. Germline CDR1 is SNHLY and CDR2 is FYNNEI. Trimming left V 5 bases short and J 2 bases short, with 12 bases between. CDR3 in DNA: TGTGCCAGCAGTCCCGCAGGCACCAACACCGGGGAGCTGTTTTTT. Amino acids: CASSPAGTNTGELFF.

This sequence joins TRBV10-3 and TRBJ2-5, with TRBD2 matching 12 bases. V shed 2 bases, J shed 5 bases, and the junction held 9 bases outside the gene matches. The CDR3 length is 17 residues. Germline values: CDR1 ENHRY, CDR2 SYGVKD. The chain's CDR3 is CAISEPGLAGGPETQYF. The CDR3, as DNA: TGTGCCATCAGTGAGCCTGGCCTAGCGGGAGGGCCTGAGACCCAGTACTTC.

This clonotype was seen a few times. The chain combines TRBV11-3 with TRBJ2-1; D remains ambiguous. The germline V gene encodes CDR1 SGHNT and CDR2 YENEEA. The CDR3 has 15 residues. V dropped 1 base and J dropped 6 bases, with 13 bases sitting between them. The DNA for the CDR3 is TGTGCCAGCAGCTTAGGAAGCTTCACCCTCAATGAGCAGTTCTTC. Residues: CASSLGSFTLNEQFF.

For the CDR3, the DNA is TGCGCCAGCAGCGACTACGGTTACGAGCAGTACTTC. Its protein product is CASSDYGYEQYF. The chain recombines TRBV5-1 with TRBJ2-7; tentative D call: TRBD2 (5 bases). Germline V lookup: CDR1 SGHRS, CDR2 YFSETQ. The CDR3 is 12 amino acids. Trimming took off 4 bases at V and 4 bases at J, with 9 bases between the two ends.

The rearrangement joins TRBV10-3 to TRBJ1-1; tentative D call: TRBD1 (5 bases). This CDR3 comprises 14 residues. V was shortened by 10 bases and J by 1 base, with 16 bases between the two germline ends. CDR1 is ENHRY, CDR2 SYGVKD, per germline. CDR3 coding DNA: TGTGCCACAAGAACCGGGACGGAGAACACTGAAGCTTTCTTT. Translation: CATRTGTENTEAFF.